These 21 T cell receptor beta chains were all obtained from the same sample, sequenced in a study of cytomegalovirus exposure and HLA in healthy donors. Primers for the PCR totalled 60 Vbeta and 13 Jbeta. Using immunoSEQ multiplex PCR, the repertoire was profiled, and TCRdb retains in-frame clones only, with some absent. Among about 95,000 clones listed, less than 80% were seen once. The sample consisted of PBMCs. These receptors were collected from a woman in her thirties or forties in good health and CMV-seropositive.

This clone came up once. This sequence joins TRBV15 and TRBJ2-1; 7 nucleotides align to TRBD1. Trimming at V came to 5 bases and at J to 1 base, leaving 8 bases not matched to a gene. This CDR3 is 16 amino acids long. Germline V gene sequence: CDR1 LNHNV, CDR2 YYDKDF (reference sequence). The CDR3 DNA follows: TGTGCCACCAGCTACCACAGGGGAGCTTCCTACAATGAGCAGTTCTTC. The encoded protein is CATSYHRGASYNEQFF.

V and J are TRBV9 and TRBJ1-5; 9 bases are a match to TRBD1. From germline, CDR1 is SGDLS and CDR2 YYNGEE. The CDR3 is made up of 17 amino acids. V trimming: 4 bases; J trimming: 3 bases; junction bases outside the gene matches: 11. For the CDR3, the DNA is TGTGCCAGCAGCCCCGGACAGGGGTTTGAGGACAATCAGCCCCAGCATTTT. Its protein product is CASSPGQGFEDNQPQHF. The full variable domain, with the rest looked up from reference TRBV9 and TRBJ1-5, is DSGVTQTPKHLITATGQRVTLRCSPRSGDLSVYWYQQSLDQGLQFLIQYYNGEERAKGNILERFSAQQFPDLHSELNLSSLELGDSALYFCASSPGQGFEDNQPQHFGDGTRLSIL.

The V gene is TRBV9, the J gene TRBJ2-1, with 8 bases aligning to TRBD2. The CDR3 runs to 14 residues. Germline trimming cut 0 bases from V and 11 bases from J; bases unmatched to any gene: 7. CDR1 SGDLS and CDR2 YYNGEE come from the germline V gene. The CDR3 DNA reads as TGTGCCAGCAGCGTAGCTGGACTAGCCAACAAGCAGTTCTTC. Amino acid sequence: CASSVAGLANKQFF.

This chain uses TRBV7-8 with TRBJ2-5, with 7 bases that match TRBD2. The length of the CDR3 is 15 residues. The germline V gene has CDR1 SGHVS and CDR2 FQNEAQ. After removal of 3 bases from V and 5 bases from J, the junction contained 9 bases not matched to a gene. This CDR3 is CASSFWAGAPETQYF. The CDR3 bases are TGTGCCAGCAGCTTTTGGGCGGGAGCGCCGGAGACCCAGTACTTC.

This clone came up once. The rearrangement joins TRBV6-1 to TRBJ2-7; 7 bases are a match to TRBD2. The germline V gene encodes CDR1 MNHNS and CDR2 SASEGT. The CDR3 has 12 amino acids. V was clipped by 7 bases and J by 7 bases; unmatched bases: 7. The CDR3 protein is CASTGSGIEQYF. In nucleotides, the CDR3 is TGTGCCAGCACAGGGAGCGGGATAGAGCAGTACTTC.

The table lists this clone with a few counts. The CDR3 bases are TGTGCCAGCAGCTCCGGGACAGGAACTAATGAAAAACTGTTTTTT. Amino acid sequence: CASSSGTGTNEKLFF. This chain links TRBV7-9 with TRBJ1-4; 8 bases map to TRBD1. V gave up 4 bases and J gave up 1 base; unmatched junction bases: 2. There are 15 residues in the CDR3. Germline lookup yields CDR1 SEHNR and CDR2 FQNEAQ (reference sequence).

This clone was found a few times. CDR3 residues: CASTPTSGDGNEQFF. DNA of the CDR3: TGTGCCAGCACCCCTACTAGCGGGGATGGCAATGAGCAGTTCTTC. The chain has TRBV11-2 and TRBJ2-1, with 10 bases aligning to TRBD2. Trimming took 7 bases from V and 6 from J; bases not matched to a gene: 9. This CDR3 has 15 residues. CDR1 is SGHAT and CDR2 is FQNNGV in the germline V gene. The variable domain in full, completed from reference TRBV11-2 and TRBJ2-1, reads EAGVAQSPRYKIIEKRQSVAFWCNPISGHATLYWYQQILGQGPKLLIQFQNNGVVDDSQLPKDRFSAERLKGVDSTLKIQPAKLEDSAVYLCASTPTSGDGNEQFFGPGTRLTVL.

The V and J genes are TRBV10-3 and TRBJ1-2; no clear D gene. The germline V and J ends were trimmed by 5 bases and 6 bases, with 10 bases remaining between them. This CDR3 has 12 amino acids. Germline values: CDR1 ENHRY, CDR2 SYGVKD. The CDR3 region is CAISSLRNGYTF. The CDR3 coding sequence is TGTGCCATCAGTAGTCTGAGGAATGGCTACACCTTC.

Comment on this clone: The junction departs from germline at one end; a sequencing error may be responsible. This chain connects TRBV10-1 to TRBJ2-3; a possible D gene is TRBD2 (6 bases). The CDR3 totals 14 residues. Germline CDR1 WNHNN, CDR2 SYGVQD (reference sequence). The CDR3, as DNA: TGCGCCACCAGTGACGGGAGTGGCACAGATACGCAGTATTTT. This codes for CATSDGSGTDTQYF.

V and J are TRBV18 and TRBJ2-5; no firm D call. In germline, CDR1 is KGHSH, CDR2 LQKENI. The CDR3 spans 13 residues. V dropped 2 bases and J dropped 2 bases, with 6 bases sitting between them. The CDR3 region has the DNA TGTGCCAGCTCACCAGATACTCAAGAGACCCAGTACTTC. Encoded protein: CASSPDTQETQYF.

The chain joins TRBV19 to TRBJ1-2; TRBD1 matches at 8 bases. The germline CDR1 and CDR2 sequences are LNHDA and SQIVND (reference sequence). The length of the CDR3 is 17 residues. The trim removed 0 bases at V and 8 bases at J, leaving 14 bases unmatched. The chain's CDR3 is CASSIDRPTGQEGGYTF. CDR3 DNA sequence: TGTGCCAGTAGTATAGATCGGCCAACGGGACAGGAGGGCGGCTACACCTTC.

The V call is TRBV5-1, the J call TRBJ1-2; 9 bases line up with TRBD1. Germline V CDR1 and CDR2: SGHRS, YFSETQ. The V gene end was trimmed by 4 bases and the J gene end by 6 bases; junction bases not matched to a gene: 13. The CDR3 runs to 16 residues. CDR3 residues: CASSPGTGIVLHGYTF. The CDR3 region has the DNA TGCGCCAGCAGCCCCGGGACAGGGATCGTTCTGCATGGCTACACCTTC.

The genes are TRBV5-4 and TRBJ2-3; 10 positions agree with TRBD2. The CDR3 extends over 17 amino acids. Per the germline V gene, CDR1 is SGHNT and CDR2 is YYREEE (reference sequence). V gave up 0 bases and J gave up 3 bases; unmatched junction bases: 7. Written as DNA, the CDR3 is TGTGCCAGCAGCTTGGCTAGCGGGAGTGGGGCGACAGATACGCAGTATTTT. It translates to CASSLASGSGATDTQYF.

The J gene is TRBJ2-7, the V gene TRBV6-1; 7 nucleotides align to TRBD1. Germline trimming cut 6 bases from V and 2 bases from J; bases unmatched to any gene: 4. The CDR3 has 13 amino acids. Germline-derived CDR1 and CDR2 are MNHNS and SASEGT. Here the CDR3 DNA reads TGTGCCAGCAGCCTAGACAGGGCCTACGAGCAGTACTTC. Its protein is CASSLDRAYEQYF.

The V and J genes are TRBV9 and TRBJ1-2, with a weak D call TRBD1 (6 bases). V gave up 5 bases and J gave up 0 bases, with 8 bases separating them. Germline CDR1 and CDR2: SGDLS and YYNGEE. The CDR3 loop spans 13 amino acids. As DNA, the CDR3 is TGTGCCAGCAGGGGGGCCCCTAACTATGGCTACACCTTC. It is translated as CASRGAPNYGYTF.

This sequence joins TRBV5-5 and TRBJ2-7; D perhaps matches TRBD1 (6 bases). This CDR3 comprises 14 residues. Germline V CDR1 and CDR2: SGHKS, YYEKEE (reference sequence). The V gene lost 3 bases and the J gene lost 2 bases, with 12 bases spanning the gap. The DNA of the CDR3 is TGTGCCAGCAGCTACAGGGCTAGACCCTACGAGCAGTACTTC. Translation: CASSYRARPYEQYF. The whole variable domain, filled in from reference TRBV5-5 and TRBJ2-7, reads DAGVTQSPTHLIKTRGQQVTLRCSPISGHKSVSWYQQVLGQGPQFIFQYYEKEERGRGNFPDRFSARQFPNYSSELNVNALLLGDSALYLCASSYRARPYEQYFGPGTRLTVT.

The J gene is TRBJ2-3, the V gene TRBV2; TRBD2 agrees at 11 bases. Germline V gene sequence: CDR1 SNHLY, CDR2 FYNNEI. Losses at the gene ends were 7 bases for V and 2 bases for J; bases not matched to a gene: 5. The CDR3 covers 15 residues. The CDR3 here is CASTPTSGITDTQYF. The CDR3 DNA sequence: TGTGCCAGCACCCCGACTAGCGGGATCACAGATACGCAGTATTTT.

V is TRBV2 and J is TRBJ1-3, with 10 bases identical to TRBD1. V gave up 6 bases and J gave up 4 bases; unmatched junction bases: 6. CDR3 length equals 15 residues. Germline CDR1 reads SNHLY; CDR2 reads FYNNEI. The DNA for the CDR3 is TGTGCCAGCAGCACAGACAGGGGGCGAGGAAACACCATATATTTT. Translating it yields CASSTDRGRGNTIYF. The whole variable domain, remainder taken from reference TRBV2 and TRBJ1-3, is EPEVTQTPSHQVTQMGQEVILRCVPISNHLYFYWYRQILGQKVEFLVSFYNNEISEKSEIFDDQFSVERPDGSNFTLKIRSTKLEDSAMYFCASSTDRGRGNTIYFGEGSWLTVV.

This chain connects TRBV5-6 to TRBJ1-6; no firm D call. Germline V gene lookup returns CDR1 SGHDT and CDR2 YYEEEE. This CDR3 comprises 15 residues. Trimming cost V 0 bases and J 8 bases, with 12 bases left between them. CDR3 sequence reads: CASSLGASNHSPLHF. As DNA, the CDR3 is TGTGCCAGCAGCTTGGGGGCGTCAAACCATTCACCCCTCCACTTT.

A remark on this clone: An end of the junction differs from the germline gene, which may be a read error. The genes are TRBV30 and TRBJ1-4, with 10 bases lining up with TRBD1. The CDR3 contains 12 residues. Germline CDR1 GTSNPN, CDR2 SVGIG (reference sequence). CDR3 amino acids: CARQGAKEKLFF. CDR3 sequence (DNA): TGTGCCAGACAGGGGGCTAAGGAAAAACTGTTTTTT.

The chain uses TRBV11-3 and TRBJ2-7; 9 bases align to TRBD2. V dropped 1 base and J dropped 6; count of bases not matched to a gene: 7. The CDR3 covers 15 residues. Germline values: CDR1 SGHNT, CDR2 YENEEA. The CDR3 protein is CASSLGASGMSEQYF. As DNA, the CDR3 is TGTGCCAGCAGCTTAGGGGCTAGCGGGATGTCCGAGCAGTACTTC.